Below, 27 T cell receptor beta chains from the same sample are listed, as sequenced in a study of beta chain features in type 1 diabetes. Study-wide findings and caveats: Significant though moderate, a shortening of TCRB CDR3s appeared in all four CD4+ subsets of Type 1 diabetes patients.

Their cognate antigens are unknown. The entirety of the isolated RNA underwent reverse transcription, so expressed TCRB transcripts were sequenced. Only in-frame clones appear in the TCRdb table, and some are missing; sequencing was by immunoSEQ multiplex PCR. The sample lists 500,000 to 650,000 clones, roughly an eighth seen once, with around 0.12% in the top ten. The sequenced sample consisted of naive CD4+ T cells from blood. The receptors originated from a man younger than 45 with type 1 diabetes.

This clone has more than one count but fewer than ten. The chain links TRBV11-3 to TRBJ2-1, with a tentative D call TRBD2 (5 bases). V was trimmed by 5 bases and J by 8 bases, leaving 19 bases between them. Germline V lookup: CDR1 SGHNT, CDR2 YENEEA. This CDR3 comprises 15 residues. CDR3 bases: TGTGCCAGCAGCCCTACTAGGACCTCAAGGGATGAGCAGTTCTTC. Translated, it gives CASSPTRTSRDEQFF. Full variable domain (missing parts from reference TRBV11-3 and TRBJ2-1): EAGVVQSPRYKIIEKKQPVAFWCNPISGHNTLYWYLQNLGQGPELLIRYENEEAVDDSQLPKDRFSAERLKGVDSTLKIQPAELGDSAVYLCASSPTRTSRDEQFFGPGTRLTVL.

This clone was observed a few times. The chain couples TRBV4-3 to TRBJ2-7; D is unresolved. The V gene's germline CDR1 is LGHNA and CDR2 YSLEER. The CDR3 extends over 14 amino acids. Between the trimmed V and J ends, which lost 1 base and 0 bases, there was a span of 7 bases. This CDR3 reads CASSQVGFSYEQYF. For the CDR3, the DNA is TGCGCCAGCAGCCAAGTCGGCTTCTCCTACGAGCAGTACTTC.

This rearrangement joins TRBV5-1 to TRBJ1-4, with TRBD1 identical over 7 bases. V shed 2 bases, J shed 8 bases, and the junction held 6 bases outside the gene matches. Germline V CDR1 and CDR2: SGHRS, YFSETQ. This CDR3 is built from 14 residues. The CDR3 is CASSFGTEGEKLFF. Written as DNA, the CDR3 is TGCGCCAGCAGCTTTGGGACAGAAGGGGAAAAACTGTTTTTT.

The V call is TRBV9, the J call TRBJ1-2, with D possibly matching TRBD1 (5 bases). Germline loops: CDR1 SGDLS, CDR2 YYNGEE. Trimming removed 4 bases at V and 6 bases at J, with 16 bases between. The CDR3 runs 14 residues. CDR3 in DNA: TGTGCCAGCAGCAAGGCCGGGACCCTAGATGGCTACACCTTC. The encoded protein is CASSKAGTLDGYTF.

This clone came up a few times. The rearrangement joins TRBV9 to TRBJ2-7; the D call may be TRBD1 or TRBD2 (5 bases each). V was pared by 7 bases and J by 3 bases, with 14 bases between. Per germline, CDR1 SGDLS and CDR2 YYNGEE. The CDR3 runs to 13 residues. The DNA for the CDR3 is TGTGCCAGCGCTAACGGGACGTACTACGAGCAGTACTTC. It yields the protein CASANGTYYEQYF.

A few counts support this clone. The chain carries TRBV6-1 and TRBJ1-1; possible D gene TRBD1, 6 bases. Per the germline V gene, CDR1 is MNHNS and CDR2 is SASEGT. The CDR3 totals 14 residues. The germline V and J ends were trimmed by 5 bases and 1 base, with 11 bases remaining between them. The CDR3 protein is CASSWDIWNTEAFF. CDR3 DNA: TGTGCCAGCAGTTGGGACATTTGGAACACTGAAGCTTTCTTT.

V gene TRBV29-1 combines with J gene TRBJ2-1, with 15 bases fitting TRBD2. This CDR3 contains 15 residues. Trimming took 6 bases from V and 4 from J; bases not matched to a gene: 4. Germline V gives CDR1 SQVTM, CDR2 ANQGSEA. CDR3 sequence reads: CSVGLAGGLYNEQFF. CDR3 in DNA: TGCAGCGTCGGACTAGCGGGGGGGCTGTACAATGAGCAGTTCTTC.

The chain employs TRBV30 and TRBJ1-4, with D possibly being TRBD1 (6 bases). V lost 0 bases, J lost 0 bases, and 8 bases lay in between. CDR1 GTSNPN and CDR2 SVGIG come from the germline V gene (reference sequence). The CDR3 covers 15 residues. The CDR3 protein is CAWSVQGATNEKLFF. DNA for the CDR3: TGTGCCTGGAGTGTACAGGGCGCAACTAATGAAAAACTGTTTTTT.

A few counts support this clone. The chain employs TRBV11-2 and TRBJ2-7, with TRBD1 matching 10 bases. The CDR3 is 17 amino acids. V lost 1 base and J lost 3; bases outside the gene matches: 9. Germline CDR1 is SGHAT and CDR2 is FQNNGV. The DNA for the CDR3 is TGTGCCAGCAGCTTAGTCAGGTCAAGGGACAGGGGCTACGAGCAGTACTTC. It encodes CASSLVRSRDRGYEQYF. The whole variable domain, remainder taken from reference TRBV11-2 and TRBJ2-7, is EAGVAQSPRYKIIEKRQSVAFWCNPISGHATLYWYQQILGQGPKLLIQFQNNGVVDDSQLPKDRFSAERLKGVDSTLKIQPAKLEDSAVYLCASSLVRSRDRGYEQYFGPGTRLTVT.

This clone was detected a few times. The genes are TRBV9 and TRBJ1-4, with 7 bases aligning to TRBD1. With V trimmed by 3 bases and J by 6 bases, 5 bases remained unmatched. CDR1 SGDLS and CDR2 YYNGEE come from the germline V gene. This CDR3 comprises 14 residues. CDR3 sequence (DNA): TGTGCCAGCAGCGACAGGGGTGGAGATGAAAAACTGTTTTTT. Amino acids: CASSDRGGDEKLFF.

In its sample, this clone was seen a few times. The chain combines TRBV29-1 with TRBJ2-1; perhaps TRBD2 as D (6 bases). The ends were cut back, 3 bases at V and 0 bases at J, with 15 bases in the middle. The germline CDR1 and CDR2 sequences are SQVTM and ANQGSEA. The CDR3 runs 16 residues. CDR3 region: CSVEEPRGSSYNEQFF. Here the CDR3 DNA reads TGCAGCGTTGAGGAACCCCGGGGGAGCTCCTACAATGAGCAGTTCTTC.

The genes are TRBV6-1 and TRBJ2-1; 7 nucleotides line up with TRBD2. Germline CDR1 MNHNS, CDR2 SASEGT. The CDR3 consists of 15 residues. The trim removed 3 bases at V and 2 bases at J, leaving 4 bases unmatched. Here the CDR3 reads CASSDGGGPYNEQFF. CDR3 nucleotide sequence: TGTGCCAGCAGTGACGGCGGGGGACCCTACAATGAGCAGTTCTTC.

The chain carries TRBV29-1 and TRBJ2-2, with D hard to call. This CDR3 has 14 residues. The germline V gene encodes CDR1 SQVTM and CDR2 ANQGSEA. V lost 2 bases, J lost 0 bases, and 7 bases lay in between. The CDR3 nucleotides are TGCAGCGTTGAACATAGGACGAACACCGGGGAGCTGTTTTTT. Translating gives CSVEHRTNTGELFF.

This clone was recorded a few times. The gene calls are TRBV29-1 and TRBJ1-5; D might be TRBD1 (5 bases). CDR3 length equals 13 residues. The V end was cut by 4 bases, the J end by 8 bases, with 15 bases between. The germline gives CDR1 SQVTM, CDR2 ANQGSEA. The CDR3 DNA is TGCAGCGTTGGAGGGGCGGGTAGGGAGCCCCAGCATTTT. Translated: CSVGGAGREPQHF.

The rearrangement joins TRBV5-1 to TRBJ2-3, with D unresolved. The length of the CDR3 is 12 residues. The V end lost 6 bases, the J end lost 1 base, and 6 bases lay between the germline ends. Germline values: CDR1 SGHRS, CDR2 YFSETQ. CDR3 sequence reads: CASTQGTDTQYF. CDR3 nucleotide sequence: TGCGCCAGCACCCAGGGCACAGATACGCAGTATTTT.

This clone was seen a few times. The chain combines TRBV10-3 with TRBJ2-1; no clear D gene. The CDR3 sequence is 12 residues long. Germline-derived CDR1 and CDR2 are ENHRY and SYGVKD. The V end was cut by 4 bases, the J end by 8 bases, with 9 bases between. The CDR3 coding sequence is TGTGCCATCAGTGGGTCACTCGATGAGCAGTTCTTC. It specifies CAISGSLDEQFF.

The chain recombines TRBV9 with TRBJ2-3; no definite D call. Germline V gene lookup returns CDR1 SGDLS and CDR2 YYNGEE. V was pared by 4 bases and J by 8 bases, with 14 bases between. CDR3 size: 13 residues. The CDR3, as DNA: TGTGCCAGCAGCCTGGCCCCCTCGGGTACGCAGTATTTT. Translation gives CASSLAPSGTQYF.

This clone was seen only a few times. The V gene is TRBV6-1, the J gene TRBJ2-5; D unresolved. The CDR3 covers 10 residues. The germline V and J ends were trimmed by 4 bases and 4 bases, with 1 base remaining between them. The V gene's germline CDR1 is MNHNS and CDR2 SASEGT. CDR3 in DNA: TGTGCCAGCAGTGGAGAGACCCAGTACTTC. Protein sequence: CASSGETQYF.

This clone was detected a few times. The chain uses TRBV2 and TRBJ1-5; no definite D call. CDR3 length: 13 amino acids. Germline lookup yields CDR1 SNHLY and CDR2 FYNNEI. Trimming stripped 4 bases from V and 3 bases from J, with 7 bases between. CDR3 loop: CASSGGNNQPQHF. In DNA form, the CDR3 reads TGTGCCAGCAGTGGAGGGAACAATCAGCCCCAGCATTTT.

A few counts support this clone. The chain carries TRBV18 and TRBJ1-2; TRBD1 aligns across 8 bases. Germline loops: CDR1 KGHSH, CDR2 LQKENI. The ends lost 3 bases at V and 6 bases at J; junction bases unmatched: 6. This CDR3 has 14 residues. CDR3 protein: CASSPQGAQDGYTF. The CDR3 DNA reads TGTGCCAGCTCACCCCAGGGGGCGCAAGATGGCTACACCTTC. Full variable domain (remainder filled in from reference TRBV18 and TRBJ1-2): NAGVMQNPRHLVRRRGQEARLRCSPMKGHSHVYWYRQLPEEGLKFMVYLQKENIIDESGMPKERFSAEFPKEGPSILRIQQVVRGDSAAYFCASSPQGAQDGYTFGSGTRLTVV.

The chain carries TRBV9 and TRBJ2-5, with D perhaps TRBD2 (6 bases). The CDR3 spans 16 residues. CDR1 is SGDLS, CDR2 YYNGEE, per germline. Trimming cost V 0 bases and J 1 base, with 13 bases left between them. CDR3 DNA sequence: TGTGCCAGCAGCGTAGCTGGATGGGGGGTCCAAGAGACCCAGTACTTC. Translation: CASSVAGWGVQETQYF.

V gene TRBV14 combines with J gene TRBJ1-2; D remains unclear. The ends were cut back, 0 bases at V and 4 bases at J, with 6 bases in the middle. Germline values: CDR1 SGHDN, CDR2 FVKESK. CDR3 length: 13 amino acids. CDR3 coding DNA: TGTGCCAGCAGCCAAGAAACGAGCTATGGCTACACCTTC. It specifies CASSQETSYGYTF.

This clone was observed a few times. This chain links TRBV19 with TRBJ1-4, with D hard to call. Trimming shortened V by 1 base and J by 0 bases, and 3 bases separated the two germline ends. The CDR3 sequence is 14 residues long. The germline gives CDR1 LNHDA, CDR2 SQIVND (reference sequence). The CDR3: CASSIVATNEKLFF. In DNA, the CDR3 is TGTGCCAGTAGTATAGTTGCAACTAATGAAAAACTGTTTTTT.

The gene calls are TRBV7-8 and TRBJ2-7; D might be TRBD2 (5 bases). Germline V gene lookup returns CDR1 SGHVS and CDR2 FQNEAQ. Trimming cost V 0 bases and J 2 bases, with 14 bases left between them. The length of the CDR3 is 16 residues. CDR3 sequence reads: CASSLAGVSPTYEQYF. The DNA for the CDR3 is TGTGCCAGCAGCTTAGCCGGGGTATCACCGACCTACGAGCAGTACTTC.

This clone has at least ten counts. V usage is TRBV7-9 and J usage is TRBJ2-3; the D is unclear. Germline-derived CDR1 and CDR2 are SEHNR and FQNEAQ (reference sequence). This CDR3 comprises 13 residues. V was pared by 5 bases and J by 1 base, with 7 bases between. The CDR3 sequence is CASSAWGTDTQYF. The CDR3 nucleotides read TGTGCCAGCAGCGCGTGGGGCACAGATACGCAGTATTTT. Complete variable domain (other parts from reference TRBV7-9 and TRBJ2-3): DTGVSQNPRHKITKRGQNVTFRCDPISEHNRLYWYRQTLGQGPEFLTYFQNEAQLEKSRLLSDRFSAERPKGSFSTLEIQRTEQGDSAMYLCASSAWGTDTQYFGPGTRLTVL.

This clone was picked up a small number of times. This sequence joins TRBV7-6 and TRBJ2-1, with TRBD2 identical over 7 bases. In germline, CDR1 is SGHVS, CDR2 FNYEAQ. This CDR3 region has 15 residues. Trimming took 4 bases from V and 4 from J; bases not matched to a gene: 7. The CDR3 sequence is CASSSGDYQYNEQFF. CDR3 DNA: TGTGCCAGCAGCTCCGGGGACTACCAATACAATGAGCAGTTCTTC.

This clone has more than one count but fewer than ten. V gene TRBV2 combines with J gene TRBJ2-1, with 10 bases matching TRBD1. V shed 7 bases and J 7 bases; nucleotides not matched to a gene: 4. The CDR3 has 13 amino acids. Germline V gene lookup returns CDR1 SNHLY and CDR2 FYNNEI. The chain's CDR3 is CASTSDRGNEQFF. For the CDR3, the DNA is TGTGCCAGCACGTCGGACAGGGGGAATGAGCAGTTCTTC.